These 6 T cell receptor beta chains share one sample of origin, sequenced in a study of blood T cell repertoires in COVID-19. The table came from immunoSEQ multiplex PCR; TCRdb's copy has only in-frame clones and leaves some out. The repertoire has approximately 160,000 clones, approximately 93% of them found once; the top ten carry just under 2%. Sequencing was done on a sample of peripheral blood. The source of these receptors is a woman aged 60 to 75 with COVID-19, enrolled during active disease.

The rearrangement joins TRBV15 to TRBJ2-2; D unresolved. CDR1 is LNHNV, CDR2 YYDKDF, per germline (reference sequence). The ends were cut back, 1 base at V and 8 bases at J, with 11 bases in the middle. The CDR3 consists of 14 residues. The CDR3 region is CATSRAVSGGELFF. The CDR3 DNA reads as TGTGCCACCAGCAGAGCTGTTTCGGGTGGGGAGCTGTTTTTT.

This chain joins TRBV18 and TRBJ1-1; no clear D. The CDR3 length is 11 residues. V was pared by 5 bases and J by 6 bases, with 7 bases between. The germline V gene encodes CDR1 KGHSH and CDR2 LQKENI. The CDR3 loop is CASSSPAEAFF. In DNA form, the CDR3 reads TGTGCCAGCTCAAGCCCTGCTGAAGCTTTCTTT.

The chain combines TRBV5-1 with TRBJ1-1; TRBD1 matches at 10 bases. Germline values: CDR1 SGHRS, CDR2 YFSETQ. The CDR3 spans 17 residues. Trimming at V came to 2 bases and at J to 5 bases, leaving 12 bases not matched to a gene. DNA for the CDR3: TGCGCCAGCAGCTTTCAAGAGGACAGGGGGGTAGATACTGAAGCTTTCTTT. This encodes CASSFQEDRGVDTEAFF.

V usage is TRBV7-9 and J usage is TRBJ1-5; TRBD1 might be the D (6 bases). The CDR3 has 12 amino acids. The germline V gene has CDR1 SEHNR and CDR2 FQNEAQ (reference sequence). Trimming removed 5 bases from V and 6 bases from J, with 8 bases in between. CDR3 nucleotides: TGTGCCAGCAGCCCAGGGGCTCAGCCCCAGCATTTT. It yields the protein CASSPGAQPQHF.

The chain employs TRBV6-5 and TRBJ1-4; the D gene is possibly TRBD1 (6 bases). V was trimmed by 6 bases and J by 4 bases, leaving 12 bases between them. CDR1 is MNHEY and CDR2 is SVGAGI in the germline V gene. This CDR3 is 14 amino acids long. The CDR3: CASRGRQDNEKLFF. As DNA, the CDR3 is TGTGCCAGCAGAGGAAGACAGGATAATGAAAAACTGTTTTTT.

The rearrangement uses TRBV25-1 and TRBJ2-7; D gene uncertain. Trimming shortened V by 6 bases and J by 4 bases, and 4 bases separated the two germline ends. The germline V gene has CDR1 MGHDK and CDR2 SYGVNS. CDR3 length equals 10 residues. The CDR3 DNA follows: TGTGCCAGCAGCCGGTACGAGCAGTACTTC. This gives the protein CASSRYEQYF.